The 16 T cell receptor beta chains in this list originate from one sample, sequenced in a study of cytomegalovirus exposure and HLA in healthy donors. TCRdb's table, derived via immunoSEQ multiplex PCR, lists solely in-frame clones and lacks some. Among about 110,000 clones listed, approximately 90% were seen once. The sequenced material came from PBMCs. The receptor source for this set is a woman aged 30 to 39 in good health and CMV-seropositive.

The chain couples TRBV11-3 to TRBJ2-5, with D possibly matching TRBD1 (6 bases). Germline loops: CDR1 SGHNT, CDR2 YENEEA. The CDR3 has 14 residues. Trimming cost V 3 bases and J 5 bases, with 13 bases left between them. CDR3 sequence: CASSFPRGVETQYF. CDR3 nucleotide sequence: TGTGCCAGCAGCTTCCCCAGGGGAGTTGAGACCCAGTACTTC.

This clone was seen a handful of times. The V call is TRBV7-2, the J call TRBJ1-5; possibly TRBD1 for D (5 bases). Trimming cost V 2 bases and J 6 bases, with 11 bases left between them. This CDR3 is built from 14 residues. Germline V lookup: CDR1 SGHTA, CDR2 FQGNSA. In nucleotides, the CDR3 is TGTGCCAGCAGCTTACAGGGAAGTCCTCAGCCCCAGCATTTT. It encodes CASSLQGSPQPQHF.

The DNA of the CDR3 is TGTGCCAGCAGTGTTGTGCTCTGGCGGGAGGATTACAATGAGCAGTTCTTC. Encoded protein: CASSVVLWREDYNEQFF. The chain combines TRBV6-1 with TRBJ2-1, with 8 bases identical to TRBD2. J lost 4 bases, V lost 4 bases, and 12 bases had no gene match. This CDR3 is built from 17 residues. From germline, CDR1 is MNHNS and CDR2 SASEGT.

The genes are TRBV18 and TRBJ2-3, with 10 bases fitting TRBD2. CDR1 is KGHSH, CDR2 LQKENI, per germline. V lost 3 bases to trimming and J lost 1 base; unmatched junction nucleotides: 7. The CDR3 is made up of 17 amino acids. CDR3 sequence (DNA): TGTGCCAGCTCACCTAAAATAGCGGGAGGAGGCACAGATACGCAGTATTTT. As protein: CASSPKIAGGGTDTQYF.

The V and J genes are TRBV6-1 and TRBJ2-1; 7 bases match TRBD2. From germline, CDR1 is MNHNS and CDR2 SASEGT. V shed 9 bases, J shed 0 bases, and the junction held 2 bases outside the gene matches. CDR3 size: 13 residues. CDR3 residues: CASTGGSYNEQFF. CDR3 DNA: TGTGCCAGTACGGGGGGCTCCTACAATGAGCAGTTCTTC.

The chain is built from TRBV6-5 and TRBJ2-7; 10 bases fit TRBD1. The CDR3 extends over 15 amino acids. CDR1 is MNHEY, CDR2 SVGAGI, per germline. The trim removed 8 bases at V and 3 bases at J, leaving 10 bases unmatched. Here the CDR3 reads CASLAPGTGVYEQYF. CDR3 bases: TGTGCCAGCCTTGCCCCCGGGACAGGGGTCTACGAGCAGTACTTC.

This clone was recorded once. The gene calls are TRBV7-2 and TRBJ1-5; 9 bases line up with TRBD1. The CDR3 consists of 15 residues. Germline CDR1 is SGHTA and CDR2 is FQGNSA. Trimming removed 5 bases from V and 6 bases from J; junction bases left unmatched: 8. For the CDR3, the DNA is TGTGCCAGCAGCCCAAAGGGACAGGGAAGTCAGCCCCAGCATTTT. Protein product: CASSPKGQGSQPQHF.

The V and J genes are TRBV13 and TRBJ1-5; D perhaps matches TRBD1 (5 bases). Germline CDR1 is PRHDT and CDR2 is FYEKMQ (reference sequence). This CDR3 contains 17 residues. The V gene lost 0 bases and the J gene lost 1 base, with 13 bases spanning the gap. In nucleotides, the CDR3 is TGTGCCAGCAGCTTAGGCCGGGGGGGAGGAAGCAATCAGCCCCAGCATTTT. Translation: CASSLGRGGGSNQPQHF.

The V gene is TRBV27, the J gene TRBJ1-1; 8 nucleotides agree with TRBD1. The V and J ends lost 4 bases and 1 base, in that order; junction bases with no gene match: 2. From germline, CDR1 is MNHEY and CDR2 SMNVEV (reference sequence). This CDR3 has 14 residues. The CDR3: CASSSTGGNTEAFF. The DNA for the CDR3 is TGTGCCAGCAGTTCTACAGGGGGGAACACTGAAGCTTTCTTT.

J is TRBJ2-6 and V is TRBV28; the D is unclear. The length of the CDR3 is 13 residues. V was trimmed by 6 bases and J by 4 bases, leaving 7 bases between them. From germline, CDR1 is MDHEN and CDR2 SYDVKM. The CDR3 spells CASRAHGANVLTF. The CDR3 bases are TGTGCCAGCAGGGCCCACGGGGCCAACGTCCTGACTTTC. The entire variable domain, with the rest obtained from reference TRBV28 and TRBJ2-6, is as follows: DVKVTQSSRYLVKRTGEKVFLECVQDMDHENMFWYRQDPGLGLRLIYFSYDVKMKEKGDIPEGYSVSREKKERFSLILESASTNQTSMYLCASRAHGANVLTFGAGSRLTVL.

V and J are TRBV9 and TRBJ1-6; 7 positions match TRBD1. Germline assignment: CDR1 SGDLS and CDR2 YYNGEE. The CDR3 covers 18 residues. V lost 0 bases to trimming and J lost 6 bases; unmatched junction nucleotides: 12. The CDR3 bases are TGTGCCAGCAGCGTAGGCCCGACAGGGCGAATGGGTAATTCACCCCTCCACTTT. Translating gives CASSVGPTGRMGNSPLHF.

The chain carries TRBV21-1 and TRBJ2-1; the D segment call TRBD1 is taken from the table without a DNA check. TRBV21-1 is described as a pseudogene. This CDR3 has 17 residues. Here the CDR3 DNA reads TGTGCCAGCAGCGCCGACGGACAGGGGGGCCCCTACAATGAGCAGTTCTTC. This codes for CASSADGQGGPYNEQFF.

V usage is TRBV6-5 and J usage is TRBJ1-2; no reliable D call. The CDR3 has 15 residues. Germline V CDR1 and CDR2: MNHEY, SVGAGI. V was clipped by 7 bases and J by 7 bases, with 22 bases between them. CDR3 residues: CASTSTWAGSLGYTF. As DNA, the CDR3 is TGTGCCAGCACCTCTACGTGGGCAGGATCCCTTGGCTACACCTTC.

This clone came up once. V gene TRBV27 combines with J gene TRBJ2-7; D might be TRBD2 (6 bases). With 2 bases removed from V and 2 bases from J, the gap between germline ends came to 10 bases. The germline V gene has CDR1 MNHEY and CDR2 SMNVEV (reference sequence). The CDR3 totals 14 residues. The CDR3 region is CASSLGGGAYEQYF. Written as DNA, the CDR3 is TGTGCCAGCAGTTTAGGGGGAGGAGCCTACGAGCAGTACTTC.

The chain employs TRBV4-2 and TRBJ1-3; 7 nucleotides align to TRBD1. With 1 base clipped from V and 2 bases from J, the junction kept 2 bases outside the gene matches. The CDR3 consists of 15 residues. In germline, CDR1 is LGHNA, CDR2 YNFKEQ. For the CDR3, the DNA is TGTGCCAGCAGCCAAGGGACAGGTCCTGGAAACACCATATATTTT. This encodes CASSQGTGPGNTIYF.

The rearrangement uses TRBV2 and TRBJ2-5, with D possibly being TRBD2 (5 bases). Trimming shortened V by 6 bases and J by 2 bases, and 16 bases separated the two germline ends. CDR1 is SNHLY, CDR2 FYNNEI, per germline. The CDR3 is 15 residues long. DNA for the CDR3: TGTGCCAGCAGCCGAGCGGTAAAGCGACAAGAGACCCAGTACTTC. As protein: CASSRAVKRQETQYF.